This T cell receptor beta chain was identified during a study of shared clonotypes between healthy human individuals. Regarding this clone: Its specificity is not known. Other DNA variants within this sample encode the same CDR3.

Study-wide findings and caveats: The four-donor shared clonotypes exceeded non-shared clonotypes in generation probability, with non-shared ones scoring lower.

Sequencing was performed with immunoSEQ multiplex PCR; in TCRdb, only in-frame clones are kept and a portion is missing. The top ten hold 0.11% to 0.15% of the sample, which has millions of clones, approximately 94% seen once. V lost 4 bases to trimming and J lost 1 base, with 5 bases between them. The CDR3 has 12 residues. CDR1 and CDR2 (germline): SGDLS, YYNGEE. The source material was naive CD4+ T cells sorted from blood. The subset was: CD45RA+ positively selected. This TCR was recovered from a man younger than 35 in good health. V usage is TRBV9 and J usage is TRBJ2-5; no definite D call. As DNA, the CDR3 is TGTGCCAGCAGCCGCGGCCAAGAGACCCAGTACTTC. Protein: CASSRGQETQYF.